Listed below are T cell receptor beta chains from one sample, sequenced in a study of T-cell memory formation after mild COVID-19. One entry per CDR3 protein results from TCRdb running MiXCR on the 5' RACE reads. The repertoire consists of about 290,000 distinct CDR3 sequences, with around 15% occurring once and the leading ten covering roughly 20%. The sample comprised PBMCs or a T cell subset sorted from them (not recorded which). Receptor source: a young man who had mild COVID-19 (a few samples of this study predate the infection). Cell type and time point are not known. The CDR3 runs from the conserved cysteine through the conserved F or W.

j_call v_call cdr3_length cdr3_aa
TRBJ1-2 TRBV5-1 14 CASSLGVPIYGYTF
TRBJ1-2 TRBV14 14 CASSRGNSNYGYTF
TRBJ1-2 TRBV29-1 14 CSVAGSMSNYGYTF
TRBJ1-2 TRBV10-3 13 CAISEGGPLGYTF
TRBJ1-3 TRBV5-4 14 CASSLPGSGNTIYF
TRBJ2-4 TRBV2 12 CASSLAKNIQYF
TRBJ1-1 TRBV6-2/TRBV6-3 18 CASSYSRDGQEGFFEAFF
TRBJ2-5 TRBV4-2 20 CASSRGLGLAGGRFNETQYF
TRBJ2-2 TRBV9 15 CASNSGQPNTGELFF
TRBJ1-5 TRBV20-1 16 CSAREYDRGFNQPQHF
TRBJ1-5 TRBV12-3/TRBV12-4 14 CASSPSLGGQPQHF
TRBJ2-2 TRBV7-2 16 CASSLGLAGAGGELFF
TRBJ2-3 TRBV20-1 14 CSARASDLTDTQYF
TRBJ2-5 TRBV4-1 15 CASSQYSRGAETQYF
TRBJ2-3 TRBV18 14 CASSPPDSSDTQYF
TRBJ2-7 TRBV12-3/TRBV12-4 14 CASSPTGLNYEQYF
TRBJ1-5 TRBV12-3/TRBV12-4 14 CASRRDRANQPQHF
TRBJ2-1 TRBV7-9 18 CASSSRPGLAGDNNEQFF
TRBJ2-5 TRBV30 14 CAWSQTSGGETQYF
TRBJ2-5 TRBV5-5 16 CASSDDREGSEGTQYF
TRBJ2-3 TRBV4-3 16 CASSQGSGGGTDTQYF
TRBJ2-4 TRBV6-1 12 CASSQDLGSKYF
TRBJ1-2 TRBV5-1 14 CASSLDGDPRGYTF
TRBJ1-3 TRBV9 18 CASSVNSGQRLSGNTIYF
TRBJ1-5 TRBV7-2 13 CASSLVRREPQHF
TRBJ1-6 TRBV6-6 16 CASSSTGQGAGSPLHF
TRBJ2-3 TRBV24-1 16 CATSDRTGASTDTQYF
TRBJ2-5 TRBV5-1 12 CASSLEGSFQYF
TRBJ1-5 TRBV6-2/TRBV6-3 13 CASRWGQDQPQHF
TRBJ2-6 TRBV6-2/TRBV6-3 19 CASSYSISGPSSGANVLTF
TRBJ2-7 TRBV4-2 16 CASSQRARGGSYEQYF